This TCR beta chain comes out of a study of blood T cell repertoires in COVID-19. This CDR3 comprises 16 residues. The V gene end was trimmed by 1 base and the J gene end by 4 bases; junction bases not matched to a gene: 8. Looked up from germline, CDR1 is SEHNR and CDR2 is FQNEAQ (reference sequence). Sequencing used immunoSEQ multiplex PCR; TCRdb keeps in-frame clones, though not all of them. The data contain 250,000 to 350,000 clones, about 85% of them singletons. This receptor was obtained from a woman aged 45 to 65 who had recovered from COVID-19. Sequencing used peripheral blood. The chain joins TRBV7-9 to TRBJ1-2; 8 bases are a match to TRBD1. The CDR3: CASSLGVGQAAYGYTF. The CDR3 DNA follows: TGTGCCAGCAGCTTAGGTGTGGGACAGGCGGCCTATGGCTACACCTTC.